This T cell receptor (beta chain) comes out of a study of human T cells and chemical hapten exposure. Looking at the study overall: All through the approximately 25-week study, the scalp of each patient received diphenylcyclopropenone doses weekly. Once 0.01% DPC had been applied to the upper back by patch test, readings were taken at 6 days. Study-wide findings and caveats: TCRs exceeding 1 in 1000 frequency stayed unchanged with DPC sensitization.

As the library was built, unique molecular identifiers were attached to individual cDNA molecules. One entry per CDR3 protein results from TCRdb running MiXCR on the RACE reads. Among some 100,000 distinct CDR3 sequences listed, about a tenth were seen once. A word on this clonotype: Its antigen is unknown.

Time point defined: patch test 2, 6 weeks after DPC sensitization. Treatment here: therapeutic diphenylcyclopropenone sensitization with weekly scalp DPC. Sequences were derived from whole blood, sampled in connection with sensitization to the hapten diphenylcyclopropenone (DPC). The receptor was derived from a middle-aged woman with alopecia areata. Some clones in this sample may be carry-over from other donors' samples.

CDR3 in amino acids: CASSPGSYYGYTF. The CDR3 nucleotides read TGTGCCAGCTCACCGGGATCTTACTATGGCTACACCTTC. The V gene is TRBV18, the J gene TRBJ1-2; no clear D gene. Germline V lookup: CDR1 KGHSH, CDR2 LQKENI. The CDR3 has 13 amino acids. V was pared by 3 bases and J by 3 bases, with 8 bases between.